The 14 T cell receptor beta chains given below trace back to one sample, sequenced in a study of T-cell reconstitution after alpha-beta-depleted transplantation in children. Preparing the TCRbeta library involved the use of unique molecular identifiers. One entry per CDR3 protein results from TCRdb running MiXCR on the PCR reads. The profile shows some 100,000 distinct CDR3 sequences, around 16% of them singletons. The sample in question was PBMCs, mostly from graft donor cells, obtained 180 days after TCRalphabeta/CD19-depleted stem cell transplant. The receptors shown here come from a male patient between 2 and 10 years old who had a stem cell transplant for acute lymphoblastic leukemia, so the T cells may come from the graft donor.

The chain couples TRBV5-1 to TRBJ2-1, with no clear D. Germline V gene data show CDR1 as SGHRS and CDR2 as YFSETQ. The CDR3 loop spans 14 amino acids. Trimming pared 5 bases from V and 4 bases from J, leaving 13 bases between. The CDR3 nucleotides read TGCGCCAGCAGATCCCTTACCGCTTACAATGAGCAGTTCTTC. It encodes CASRSLTAYNEQFF.

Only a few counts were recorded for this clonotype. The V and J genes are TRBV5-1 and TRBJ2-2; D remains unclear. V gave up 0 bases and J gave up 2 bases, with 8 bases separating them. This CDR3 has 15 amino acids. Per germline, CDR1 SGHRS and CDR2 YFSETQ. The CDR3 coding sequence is TGCGCCAGCAGCTTGGCACTCCTAAACACCGGGGAGCTGTTTTTT. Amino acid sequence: CASSLALLNTGELFF.

The CDR3 here is CASSPDRTLLDTQYF. The CDR3 coding sequence is TGTGCCAGCAGCCCAGATAGGACCCTGCTGGATACGCAGTATTTT. The chain carries TRBV7-2 and TRBJ2-3; unclear D gene. The CDR3 spans 15 residues. Germline CDR1 SGHTA, CDR2 FQGNSA. V lost 5 bases and J 6 bases, leaving 18 bases between the germline ends.

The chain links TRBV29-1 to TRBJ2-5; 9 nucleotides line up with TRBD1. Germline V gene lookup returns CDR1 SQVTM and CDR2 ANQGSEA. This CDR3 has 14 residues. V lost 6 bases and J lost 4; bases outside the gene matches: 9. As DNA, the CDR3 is TGCAGCGTCCGTAGCCGGACAGGGGTAGAGACCCAGTACTTC. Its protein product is CSVRSRTGVETQYF.

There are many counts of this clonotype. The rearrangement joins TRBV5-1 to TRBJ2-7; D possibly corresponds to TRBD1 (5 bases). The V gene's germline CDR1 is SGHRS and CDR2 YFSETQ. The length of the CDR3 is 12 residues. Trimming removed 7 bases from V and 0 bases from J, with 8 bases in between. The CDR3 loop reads CASSDSSYEQYF. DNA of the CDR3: TGCGCCAGCTCCGACAGCTCCTACGAGCAGTACTTC.

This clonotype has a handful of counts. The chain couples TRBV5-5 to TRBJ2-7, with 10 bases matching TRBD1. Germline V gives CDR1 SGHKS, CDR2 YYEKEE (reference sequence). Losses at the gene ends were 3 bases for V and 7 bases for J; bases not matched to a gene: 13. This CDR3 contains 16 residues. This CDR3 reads CASSSIRGQGTGEQYF. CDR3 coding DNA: TGTGCCAGCAGCTCTATCCGGGGACAGGGGACGGGGGAGCAGTACTTC.

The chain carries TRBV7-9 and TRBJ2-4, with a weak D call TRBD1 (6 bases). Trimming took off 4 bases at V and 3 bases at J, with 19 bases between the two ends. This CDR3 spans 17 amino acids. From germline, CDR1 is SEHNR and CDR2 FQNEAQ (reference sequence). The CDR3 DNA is TGTGCCAGCAGCTCACCTAACTCCCGGACAGTCAAAAACATTCAGTACTTC. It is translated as CASSSPNSRTVKNIQYF.

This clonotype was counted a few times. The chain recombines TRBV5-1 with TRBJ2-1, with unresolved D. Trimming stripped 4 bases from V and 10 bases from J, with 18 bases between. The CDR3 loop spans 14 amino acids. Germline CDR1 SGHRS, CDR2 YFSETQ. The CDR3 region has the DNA TGCGCCAGCAGCCTAGACCCTTACATTGGGGAGCAGTTCTTC. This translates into CASSLDPYIGEQFF.

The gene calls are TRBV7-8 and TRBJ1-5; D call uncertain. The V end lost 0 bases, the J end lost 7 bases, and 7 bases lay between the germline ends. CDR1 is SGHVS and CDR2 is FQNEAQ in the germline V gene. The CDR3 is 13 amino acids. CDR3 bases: TGTGCCAGCAGCTTAGCGGCGAGGCAGCCCCAGCATTTT. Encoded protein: CASSLAARQPQHF.

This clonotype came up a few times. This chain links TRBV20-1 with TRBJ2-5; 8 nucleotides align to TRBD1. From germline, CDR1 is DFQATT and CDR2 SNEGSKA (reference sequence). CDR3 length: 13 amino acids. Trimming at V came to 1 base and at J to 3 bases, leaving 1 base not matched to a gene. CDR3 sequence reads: CSARVTGEETQYF. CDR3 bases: TGCAGTGCTAGAGTGACAGGGGAAGAGACCCAGTACTTC.

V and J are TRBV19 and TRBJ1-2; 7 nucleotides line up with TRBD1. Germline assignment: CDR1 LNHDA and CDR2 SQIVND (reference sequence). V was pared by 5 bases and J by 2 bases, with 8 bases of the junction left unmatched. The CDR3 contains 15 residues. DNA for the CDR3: TGTGCCAGTAGTCACCACGGACAGGACAACTATGGCTACACCTTC. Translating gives CASSHHGQDNYGYTF.

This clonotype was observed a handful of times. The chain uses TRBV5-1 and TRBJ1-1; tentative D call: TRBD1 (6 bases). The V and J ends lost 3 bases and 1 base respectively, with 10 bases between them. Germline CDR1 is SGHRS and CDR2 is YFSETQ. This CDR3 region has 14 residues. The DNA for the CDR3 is TGCGCCAGCAGCTGGGACAAAGCGAACACTGAAGCTTTCTTT. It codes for CASSWDKANTEAFF.

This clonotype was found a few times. The CDR3 spells CASSLTGGLHTEAFF. CDR3 DNA: TGCGCCAGCAGCTTAACAGGGGGCTTACACACTGAAGCTTTCTTT. V usage is TRBV5-1 and J usage is TRBJ1-1; 9 bases map to TRBD1. CDR1 is SGHRS, CDR2 YFSETQ, per germline. The CDR3 extends over 15 amino acids. The junction had 5 bases not matched to a gene; V was cut back by 2 bases and J by 3 bases.

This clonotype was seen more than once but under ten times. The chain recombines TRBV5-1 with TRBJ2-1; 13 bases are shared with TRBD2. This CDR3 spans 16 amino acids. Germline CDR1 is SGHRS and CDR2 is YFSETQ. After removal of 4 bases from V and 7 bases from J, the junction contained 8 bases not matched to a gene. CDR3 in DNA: TGCGCCAGCAGCGCCGCCGGGACTAGCGGGGTTAATGAGCAGTTCTTC. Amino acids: CASSAAGTSGVNEQFF.